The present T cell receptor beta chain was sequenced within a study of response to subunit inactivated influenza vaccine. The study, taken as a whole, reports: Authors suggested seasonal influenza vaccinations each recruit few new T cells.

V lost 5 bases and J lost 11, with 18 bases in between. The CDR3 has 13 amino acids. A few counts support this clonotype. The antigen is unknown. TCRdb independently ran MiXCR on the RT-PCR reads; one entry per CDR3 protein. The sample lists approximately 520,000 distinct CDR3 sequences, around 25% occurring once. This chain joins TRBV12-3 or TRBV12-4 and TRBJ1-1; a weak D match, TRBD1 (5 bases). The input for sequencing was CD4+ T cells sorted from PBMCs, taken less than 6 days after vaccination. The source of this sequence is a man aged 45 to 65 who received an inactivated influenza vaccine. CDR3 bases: TGTGCCAGCAGTCTCCCGGGGGGGAAGGAGGCTTTCTTT. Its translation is CASSLPGGKEAFF.